This paragraph reports one TCR beta chain. Ten or more counts support this clonotype. Its cognate antigen has yet to be identified. No base qualities exist here, and no much larger clone lies one base off it. Libraries were made using 5' RACE. The instrument was a NextSeq 500. The TCR library protocol attached a unique molecular identifier to each TCR cDNA molecule to allow correction of PCR and sequencing errors. The authors processed their data as follows. TCR identification, UMI-based error correction and CDR3 extraction were all carried out with Decombinator tools. TCRs above a frequency of 2 per 1,000, corresponding to the top 1% of the tumor frequency distribution, were defined as expanded. Renyi diversity was calculated using the R vegan package after each repertoire was subsampled 100 times to 5,000 TCRs. CDR3 similarity networks were constructed using string-kernel similarity of amino acid triplets, with links drawn between CDR3s whose pairwise similarity was above 0.82. In-frame beta chains were kept once TCRdb had trimmed the public reads at Q25 with fastp and called clones with MiXCR. Under each unique CDR3 protein, matching rows form one entry showing the most common genes and DNA. Here the V and J calls rest on TCRdb's processing, not on the authors' analysis. The sample table records tens of thousands of distinct CDR3 sequences; around 7% of these occur just once. The top ten constitute approximately 2.6% of the sample.

The data originate from a study of spatial heterogeneity in lung cancer (dated by TCRdb to the late 2010s). Study-wide context: Beta-chain transcripts were consistently detected in greater numbers than alpha-chain transcripts, which likely reflected higher beta-chain transcript abundance. In the raw uncorrected reads, each unique combination of TCR and UMI appeared more than ten times on average. In non-small cell lung cancer, the study quantitatively compared TCR alpha and beta repertoires across several tumor regions, matched nontumor lung, and blood. Nonsynonymous mutation counts, determined by whole-exome sequencing of tumor tissue, were related to TCR repertoire features. At surgery, some 220 tumor regions, roughly 63 matched nontumor lung samples and 56 PBMC samples were TCR-sequenced for both alpha and beta chains.

The sample's time point label, decoded: sample taken at primary tumor resection. Whole RNA extracted from tumor and nontumor lung tissue, or from cryopreserved PBMC samples, was used for TCR sequencing without cell sorting. Donors were 72 patients with early-stage, untreated non-small cell lung cancer from the lung TRACERx cohort. Only patients with enough RNA available from two or more tumor regions were chosen for TCR sequencing. General findings and caveats noted by the study authors: Ubiquitous expanded tumor TCRs showed up in blood more often at tumor resection than at routine follow-up. Confirming at a functional level the hypothesis that regional TCRs recognize regional mutations was considered to require additional single-cell paired TCR alpha and beta sequencing.

The germline V gene yields SGHVS for CDR1 and FQNEAQ for CDR2. The trim is 4 bases for V and 7 bases for J, with a gap of 10 bases between the germline ends. The CDR3 covers 13 residues, taking in both the cysteine and the phenylalanine. Only CDR3 DNA is held: 39 bases, read in frame from base 1. This receptor chain uses TRBV7-8 and TRBJ2-2, with TRBD2 tentatively as D gene (5 bases match). The sample here was PBMCs, taken at surgery. The origin of this receptor is a female donor with early-stage non-small cell lung cancer. The sequenced DNA: TGTGCCAGCAGCTCGGGGTTCGGCGGGGAGCTGTTTTTT. It codes for CASSSGFGGELFF. The variable domain in full, with residues beyond the CDR3 obtained from the reference TRBV7-8 and TRBJ2-2 genes, is GAGVSQSPRYKVAKRGQDVALRCDPISGHVSLFWYQQALGQGPEFLTYFQNEAQLDKSGLPSDRFFAERPEGSVSTLKIQRTQQEDSAVYLCASSSGFGGELFFGEGSRLTVL.